Below, 22 T cell receptor beta chains from the same sample are listed, as sequenced in a study of tumor-infiltrating lymphocytes in primary liver carcinoma (dated by TCRdb to about 2017). TRIzol reagent was used to extract blood RNA from unsorted whole blood, while the DNeasy Blood & Tissue kit provided the germline DNA. Instrument on record: Illumina HiSeq 2500. Using a constant-region primer and ProtoScript II reverse transcriptase, TCRbeta-specific cDNA was reverse-transcribed from 500 ng total RNA. The TCRbeta libraries were prepared through three rounds of nested multiplex PCR following a slightly modified ARM-PCR procedure. Each of the first two PCR rounds ran for approximately 9 cycles and used multiplex TRBV1-TRBV30 forward primers together with a Cbeta reverse primer. In TCRdb, the public reads were trimmed at Q25 with fastp and aligned with MiXCR, with productive beta chains retained. Identical CDR3 protein sequences are pooled into one entry, listed with their most common genes and DNA. The sample table contains about 310,000 distinct CDR3 sequences; only one count was recorded for 60% to 80% of them. The ten largest account for about 9.4% of the sample.

Sequencing was performed on peripheral blood. The receptors derive from a man between 40 and 49 years old with primary liver carcinoma and hepatitis B virus infection.

As regards this clonotype: Lacking the conserved final phenylalanine or tryptophan, this CDR3 likely reflects a read error. This chain connects TRBV4-1 to TRBJ2-7; D is possibly TRBD1 or TRBD2 (5 bases each). This CDR3 spans 14 amino acids. V was trimmed by 4 bases and J by 5 bases, leaving 15 bases between them. Germline values: CDR1 MGHRA, CDR2 YSYEKL. CDR3 in amino acids: CASSPGATPHEQYI. CDR3 in DNA: TGCGCCAGCAGCCCCGGGGCAACGCCCCACGAGCAGTACATC.

This clonotype was detected once. This may stem from a read error, because a much larger clone lies one nucleotide away. The rearrangement links TRBV6-5 to TRBJ2-3, with a weak D call TRBD2 (6 bases). CDR1 and CDR2 (germline): MNHEY, SVGAGI. CDR3 length: 15 residues. The V gene lost 2 bases and the J gene lost 2 bases, with 11 bases spanning the gap. This chain's CDR3 is CASSYRGGNTDTQYF. The CDR3 DNA reads TGTGCCAGCAGTTACAGGGGCGGGAACACAGATACGCAGTATTTT.

The chain carries TRBV7-9 and TRBJ2-5; possible D gene TRBD2, 5 bases. This CDR3 region has 14 residues. Between the trimmed V and J ends, which lost 9 bases and 5 bases, there was a span of 19 bases. The germline CDR1 and CDR2 sequences are SEHNR and FQNEAQ (reference sequence). In DNA form, the CDR3 reads TGTGCCAGGAGCCGCGGGTGGGTGGAGGAGACCCAGTACTTC. Translation gives CARSRGWVEETQYF.

This chain uses TRBV7-9 with TRBJ1-1; D remains unclear. There are 12 residues in the CDR3. The ends were cut back, 5 bases at V and 4 bases at J, with 8 bases in the middle. Germline CDR1 and CDR2: SEHNR and FQNEAQ (reference sequence). DNA for the CDR3: TGTGCCAGCAGCCCCCCGACCACTGAAGCTTTCTTT. It translates to CASSPPTTEAFF.

This clonotype was picked up a small number of times. The V call is TRBV30, the J call TRBJ1-5; 8 nucleotides agree with TRBD1. The junction had 7 bases not matched to a gene; V was cut back by 5 bases and J by 4 bases. Germline CDR1 and CDR2: GTSNPN and SVGIG (reference sequence). The CDR3 has 14 amino acids. The CDR3 loop reads CAWSPGQANQPQHF. The CDR3 DNA reads as TGTGCCTGGTCACCGGGACAGGCTAATCAGCCCCAGCATTTT.

This clonotype has ten or more counts. The chain carries TRBV6-5 and TRBJ2-7, with D tentatively TRBD2 (5 bases). Trimming took off 0 bases at V and 7 bases at J, with 13 bases between the two ends. The germline CDR1 and CDR2 sequences are MNHEY and SVGAGI. This CDR3 comprises 14 residues. DNA for the CDR3: TGTGCCAGCAGTTACTCGCGGACTGGATTAGAGCAGTACTTC. It codes for CASSYSRTGLEQYF.

This chain uses TRBV29-1 with TRBJ2-1; D perhaps matches TRBD2 (5 bases). There are 14 residues in the CDR3. Trimming shortened V by 5 bases and J by 5 bases, and 16 bases separated the two germline ends. Germline CDR1 is SQVTM and CDR2 is ANQGSEA. As DNA, the CDR3 is TGCAGCGTTAATAGCGAGAGTTGGAACAATGAGCAGTTCTTC. The encoded protein is CSVNSESWNNEQFF.

Note on this clonotype: Sequence at one end of the junction differs from germline and may be a read error. The rearrangement joins TRBV10-3 to TRBJ2-5, with a possible D match to TRBD1 (6 bases). Germline V CDR1 and CDR2: ENHRY, SYGVKD. The CDR3 consists of 14 residues. The CDR3 loop reads CAINGQGTQETQYF. DNA for the CDR3: TGTGCCATTAATGGGCAGGGGACCCAAGAGACCCAATACTTC.

Many counts were recorded for this clonotype. The rearrangement links TRBV5-6 to TRBJ1-1; D unclear. V lost 0 bases, J lost 1 base, and 7 bases lay in between. There are 14 residues in the CDR3. Germline V gene data show CDR1 as SGHDT and CDR2 as YYEEEE. The CDR3 region is CASSLGRRNTEAFF. The CDR3 region has the DNA TGTGCCAGCAGCTTGGGACGGAGGAACACTGAAGCTTTCTTT.

Points on this clonotype: One base away lies a much larger clone, so this may be a sequencing read error. The V gene is TRBV29-1, the J gene TRBJ2-7; 7 nucleotides agree with TRBD2. V lost 6 bases to trimming and J lost 2 bases; unmatched junction nucleotides: 7. From germline, CDR1 is SQVTM and CDR2 ANQGSEA. The CDR3 is made up of 13 amino acids. As DNA, the CDR3 is TGCAGCGTCGTTCGGGGGGAGACCTACGAGCAGTACTTC. Its translation is CSVVRGETYEQYF.

Worth noting for this clonotype: A read error may account for a junction end that differs from germline. J is TRBJ2-7 and V is TRBV11-2; maybe TRBD1 (6 bases). Germline CDR1 reads SGHAT; CDR2 reads FQNNGV. This CDR3 has 14 residues. The CDR3 coding sequence is TGTGCCAGCAGCGCCCCAGGCCGAAAGGGGGAGCACTACTTC. This gives the protein CASSAPGRKGEHYF. The full variable domain, rest sourced from reference TRBV11-2 and TRBJ2-7, is EAGVAQSPRYKIIEKRQSVAFWCNPISGHATLYWYQQILGQGPKLLIQFQNNGVVDDSQLPKDRFSAERLKGVDSTLKIQPAKLEDSAVYLCASSAPGRKGEHYFGPGTRLTVT.

On this clonotype: Possible read error: a much larger clone is one base away. This sequence joins TRBV6-2 or TRBV6-3 and TRBJ2-5, with a tentative D call TRBD2 (5 bases). Per germline, CDR1 MNHEY and CDR2 SVGEGT. The CDR3 length is 15 residues. The V gene lost 7 bases and the J gene lost 2 bases, with 17 bases spanning the gap. This CDR3 is CASTLRPRTQETQYF. CDR3 DNA: TGTGCCAGCACCTTACGGCCCAGGACTCAAGAGACCCAGTACTTC.

This clonotype has just a few counts. This rearrangement joins TRBV7-9 to TRBJ2-2, with 8 nucleotides matching TRBD1. CDR3 length: 15 amino acids. Germline loops: CDR1 SEHNR, CDR2 FQNEAQ (reference sequence). The ends lost 1 base at V and 3 bases at J; junction bases unmatched: 1. CDR3 DNA sequence: TGTGCCAGCAGCTTAGTACAGGGGGACACCGGGGAGCTGTTTTTT. Its protein is CASSLVQGDTGELFF.

The J gene is TRBJ2-1, the V gene TRBV6-1; 9 bases fit TRBD2. This CDR3 region has 14 residues. The V gene's germline CDR1 is MNHNS and CDR2 SASEGT. Trimming at V came to 10 bases and at J to 8 bases, leaving 12 bases not matched to a gene. The CDR3 region has the DNA TGTGCCACCGGTATTAGCGGGAGTTGGGATGAGCAGTTCTTC. Protein sequence: CATGISGSWDEQFF.

A remark on this clonotype: This may come from a read error, since a much larger clone is one base off. The V gene is TRBV12-3 or TRBV12-4, the J gene TRBJ2-1; possible D gene TRBD2, 6 bases. The CDR3 has 15 amino acids. V gave up 4 bases and J gave up 7 bases, with 17 bases separating them. The CDR3 DNA follows: TGTGCCAGCAGTTCCTATTACGGGGGAGAGAATGAGCAGTTCTTC. Its translation: CASSSYYGGENEQFF.

This clonotype was detected a few times. J is TRBJ1-2 and V is TRBV6-2 or TRBV6-3; tentative D call: TRBD1 (6 bases). CDR1 MNHEY and CDR2 SVGEGT come from the germline V gene. The CDR3 is 14 residues long. Trimming shortened V by 5 bases and J by 7 bases, and 17 bases separated the two germline ends. This CDR3 reads CASSRTGTNFGYTF. CDR3 sequence (DNA): TGTGCCAGCAGTCGAACCGGGACAAATTTTGGCTACACCTTC.

In regard to this clonotype: This may arise from a read error, as a much more abundant clone is one base away. The gene calls are TRBV29-1 and TRBJ1-2; D is perhaps TRBD1 (6 bases). The V gene lost 4 bases and the J gene lost 6 bases, with 21 bases spanning the gap. The CDR3 extends over 15 amino acids. The germline V gene has CDR1 SQVTM and CDR2 ANQGSEA. CDR3 in amino acids: CSVARLGGVSDGYTF. CDR3 sequence (DNA): TGCAGCGTTGCTAGGCTAGGGGGGGTGTCAGATGGCTACACCTTC.

The chain links TRBV6-1 to TRBJ2-5; D may correspond to TRBD1 or TRBD2 (6 bases each). The CDR3 loop spans 13 amino acids. V gave up 5 bases and J gave up 9 bases, with 16 bases separating them. CDR1 MNHNS and CDR2 SASEGT come from the germline V gene. CDR3 sequence reads: CASSPDRREAQYF. The CDR3 nucleotides are TGTGCCAGCAGTCCGGACAGAAGGGAGGCCCAGTACTTC.

About this clonotype: A read error is possible here, since a much larger clone lies one base away. As the CDR3 is not closed by the conserved phenylalanine or tryptophan, this likely results from a read error. The rearrangement uses TRBV10-2 and TRBJ2-5, with 8 nucleotides matching TRBD2. Germline V lookup: CDR1 WSHSY, CDR2 SAAADI. This CDR3 contains 16 residues. J gave up 4 bases and V 6 bases, and 13 bases lay outside the gene matches. CDR3 loop: CASSALGREGRETQYL. The CDR3 DNA is TGCGCCAGCAGCGCCCTTGGACGGGAGGGCCGAGAGACCCAGTACCTC.

In its sample, this clonotype was seen many times. The chain has TRBV6-5 and TRBJ2-1, with D perhaps TRBD2 (6 bases). The V end lost 2 bases, the J end lost 4 bases, and 9 bases lay between the germline ends. Looked up from germline, CDR1 is MNHEY and CDR2 is SVGAGI. The CDR3 has 14 residues. CDR3 bases: TGTGCCAGCAGTTACGGAGCGGGTTACAATGAGCAGTTCTTC. This encodes CASSYGAGYNEQFF.

This chain uses TRBV19 with TRBJ2-5; D is ambiguous. The V gene lost 3 bases and the J gene lost 5 bases, with 16 bases spanning the gap. This CDR3 comprises 15 residues. The germline V gene encodes CDR1 LNHDA and CDR2 SQIVND (reference sequence). CDR3 DNA sequence: TGTGCCAGTAGTATTACGGCGGCGGTAAGGGAGACCCAGTACTTC. Its protein is CASSITAAVRETQYF. The entire variable domain, with the rest obtained from reference TRBV19 and TRBJ2-5, is as follows: DGGITQSPKYLFRKEGQNVTLSCEQNLNHDAMYWYRQDPGQGLRLIYYSQIVNDFQKGDIAEGYSVSREKKESFPLTVTSAQKNPTAFYLCASSITAAVRETQYFGPGTRLLVL.

The chain employs TRBV11-2 and TRBJ2-6; TRBD1 aligns across 8 bases. This CDR3 spans 18 amino acids. Germline CDR1 and CDR2: SGHAT and FQNNGV. V lost 1 base, J lost 1 base, and 6 bases stayed unmatched. CDR3 in DNA: TGTGCCAGCAGCTTAGTGGGACAGGAGGCTTCTGGGGCCAACGTCCTGACTTTC. This codes for CASSLVGQEASGANVLTF.